A selection of T cell receptor beta chains follows, all from one sample in a study of blood T cell repertoires in COVID-19. Clones were sequenced by immunoSEQ multiplex PCR, and TCRdb holds only the in-frame ones, with some missing. Here the sample spans roughly 250,000 clones, roughly four fifths being singletons. Sequencing input: peripheral blood. The origin of the receptors is a woman in her seventies with acute or convalescent COVID-19. Both conserved end residues are part of each CDR3. D genes are given only for firm matches. Size tells how often a clone was seen (once, few, many) or the class of an expanded clone, and some rows leave it out.

>TRBJ1-5|NA|TRBV2|NA
CASRREYSNQPQHF
TGTGCCAGCAGGAGGGAGTATAGCAATCAGCCCCAGCATTTT
>TRBJ2-2|NA|TRBV28|NA
CASSPSVGSTGELFF
TGTGCCAGCAGTCCCTCCGTAGGGAGCACCGGGGAGCTGTTTTTT
>TRBJ1-6|few|TRBV7-9|NA
CASSSLARGLSLHF
TGTGCCAGCAGCTCATTGGCGAGGGGGTTATCCCTCCACTTT
>TRBJ2-5|NA|TRBV6-2/TRBV6-3|NA
CASSYPRGGQYQETQYF
TGTGCCAGCAGTTACCCCAGGGGAGGGCAATACCAAGAGACCCAGTACTTC
>TRBJ2-2|NA|TRBV4-3|NA
CASSQGLNGELFF
TGCGCCAGCAGCCAAGGACTAAACGGGGAGCTGTTTTTT
>TRBJ1-6|once|TRBV7-9|TRBD1
CASSLERQGNSPLHF
TGTGCCAGCAGCTTAGAGAGACAGGGGAATTCACCCCTCCACTTT
>TRBJ2-7|few|TRBV19|TRBD1
CASRGTGAYEQYF
TGTGCCAGTCGGGGGACAGGGGCCTACGAGCAGTACTTC
>TRBJ2-7|NA|TRBV4-1|TRBD2
CASSQDRSSGGYYEQYF
TGCGCCAGCAGCCAAGATAGGTCTAGCGGGGGGTACTACGAGCAGTACTTC
>TRBJ2-5|few|TRBV2|NA
CASSTGLETQYF
TGTGCCAGCAGTACAGGGTTAGAGACCCAGTACTTC
>TRBJ1-1|few|TRBV7-2|NA
CASSPGGGSTEAFF
TGTGCCAGCAGCCCTGGGGGAGGGAGCACTGAAGCTTTCTTT
>TRBJ2-7|NA|TRBV4-3|TRBD2
CASSQAAGSYEQYF
TGCGCCAGCAGCCAAGCAGCGGGGTCCTACGAGCAGTACTTC
>TRBJ2-3|NA|TRBV5-4|TRBD1
CASSLITNRGDTQYF
TGTGCCAGCAGCCTGATCACGAACAGGGGTGATACGCAGTATTTT
>TRBJ2-7|NA|TRBV4-3|NA
CASSQGSGGYEQYF
TGCGCCAGCAGCCAAGGGTCCGGGGGCTACGAGCAGTACTTC
>TRBJ1-1|NA|TRBV7-2|NA
CASSLAVLNTEAFF
TGTGCCAGCAGCTTGGCGGTCCTGAACACTGAAGCTTTCTTT
>TRBJ1-2|NA|TRBV20-1|NA
CSASSRNFSNYGYTF
TGCAGTGCTAGTTCCAGGAACTTCTCTAACTATGGCTACACCTTC
>TRBJ1-1|NA|TRBV10-3|TRBD1
CAISESFKTGNGNTEAFF
TGTGCCATCAGTGAGTCGTTCAAGACAGGGAACGGGAACACTGAAGCTTTCTTT
>TRBJ2-5|NA|TRBV5-1|TRBD1
CASSPDRSTKYQETQYF
TGCGCCAGCAGCCCGGACAGGTCGACCAAGTACCAAGAGACCCAGTACTTC
>TRBJ1-2|NA|TRBV6-5|NA
CASSYGREGGYTF
TGTGCCAGCAGTTACGGCCGGGAGGGTGGCTACACCTTC
>TRBJ1-1|NA|TRBV12-3/TRBV12-4|NA
CASSVDRGTEAFF
TGTGCCAGCAGCGTAGACCGGGGCACTGAAGCTTTCTTT
>TRBJ2-2|once|TRBV5-1|TRBD2
CASSLAGRGATGELFF
TGCGCCAGCAGCCTAGCGGGTAGGGGGGCCACCGGGGAGCTGTTTTTT
>TRBJ2-1|NA|TRBV7-2|TRBD2
CASSTSGSSYNEQFF
TGTGCCAGCAGCACTAGCGGGAGCTCCTACAATGAGCAGTTCTTC
>TRBJ2-3|NA|TRBV3-1/TRBV3-2|TRBD2
CASSQFGLAGRSDTQYF
TGTGCCAGCAGCCAGTTCGGACTAGCGGGGAGGTCGGATACGCAGTATTTT
>TRBJ2-6|NA|TRBV4-1|TRBD1
CASSAQVVQGGSSGANVLTF
TGCGCCAGCAGCGCTCAGGTGGTACAGGGGGGAAGCTCTGGGGCCAACGTCCTGACTTTC
>TRBJ1-1|NA|TRBV6-5|TRBD1
CASSRTGATEAFF
TGTGCCAGCAGTAGGACAGGGGCCACTGAAGCTTTCTTT
>TRBJ1-5|once|TRBV6-5|NA
CASSSGGVGNQPQHF
TGTGCCAGCAGTTCCGGGGGTGTAGGCAATCAGCCCCAGCATTTT
>TRBJ2-2|NA|TRBV9|TRBD2
CASSSRGLAGQAGELFF
TGTGCCAGCAGCTCGAGGGGACTAGCGGGGCAGGCCGGGGAGCTGTTTTTT
>TRBJ1-5|NA|TRBV19|NA
CASSRQVPSNQPQHF
TGTGCCAGTAGTCGGCAGGTACCTAGCAATCAGCCCCAGCATTTT
>TRBJ2-5|NA|TRBV6-2/TRBV6-3|NA
CASTPAGETQYF
TGTGCCAGCACCCCGGCGGGAGAGACCCAGTACTTC
>TRBJ2-1|NA|TRBV12-3/TRBV12-4|NA
CASSLNEQFF
TGTGCCAGCAGTCTTAATGAGCAGTTCTTC
>TRBJ2-5|NA|TRBV6-5|TRBD2
CASSYLAGDRETQYF
TGTGCCAGCAGTTACCTCGCGGGGGATCGAGAGACCCAGTACTTC
>TRBJ2-5|NA|TRBV3-1/TRBV3-2|NA
CASSQVQPTLGTQYF
TGTGCCAGCAGCCAAGTCCAGCCCACGCTAGGGACCCAGTACTTC
>TRBJ1-6|NA|TRBV6-6|NA
CASRAREGNSPLHF
TGTGCCAGCAGAGCCAGGGAGGGGAATTCACCCCTCCACTTT
>TRBJ1-2|few|TRBV5-4|NA
CASSLNGYGYTF
TGTGCCAGCAGCTTGAACGGGTATGGCTACACCTTC
>TRBJ2-7|NA|TRBV6-5|NA
CASSYSGDLSTYEQYF
TGTGCCAGCAGTTACTCGGGAGACTTGAGCACCTACGAGCAGTACTTC
>TRBJ2-5|NA|TRBV20-1|TRBD1
CSASHFGTGIAETQYF
TGCAGTGCTAGTCATTTCGGGACAGGGATAGCGGAGACCCAGTACTTC
>TRBJ2-1|once|TRBV6-2/TRBV6-3|NA
CASSFPPGQRSNEQFF
TGTGCCAGCAGTTTTCCTCCGGGACAAAGATCCAATGAGCAGTTCTTC
>TRBJ1-1|NA|TRBV19|NA
CASSLRSVTEAFF
TGTGCCAGTAGTTTAAGGAGTGTAACTGAAGCTTTCTTT
>TRBJ1-5|NA|TRBV11-2|TRBD1
CASSLDRVNQPQHF
TGTGCCAGCAGCTTGGACAGGGTCAATCAGCCCCAGCATTTT
>TRBJ1-3|NA|TRBV5-4|NA
CASTRQEAGNTIYF
TGTGCCAGCACCCGGCAGGAGGCTGGAAACACCATATATTTT
>TRBJ1-3|NA|TRBV13|TRBD1
CASSWTGVNTIYF
TGTGCCAGCAGCTGGACAGGGGTCAACACCATATATTTT
>TRBJ2-7|few|TRBV6-5|TRBD1
CASKTGDVNEQYF
TGTGCCAGCAAAACAGGGGACGTAAACGAGCAGTACTTC
>TRBJ2-5|NA|TRBV30|NA
CAWSVGGEETQYF
TGTGCCTGGAGTGTGGGGGGAGAAGAGACCCAGTACTTC
>TRBJ1-2|NA|TRBV24-1|NA
CATSGQAHLGYTF
TGTGCCACCAGTGGGCAGGCCCACCTGGGCTACACCTTC
>TRBJ1-2|NA|TRBV4-3|NA
CASSQEEKANYGYTF
TGCGCCAGCAGCCAAGAGGAGAAGGCTAACTATGGCTACACCTTC
>TRBJ1-2|NA|TRBV6-5|NA
CASSYRDFSYGYTF
TGTGCCAGCAGTTACAGGGACTTCAGTTATGGCTACACCTTC
>TRBJ2-3|NA|TRBV5-4|TRBD2
CASTLGGVSTDTQYF
TGTGCCAGCACCCTGGGGGGGGTAAGCACAGATACGCAGTATTTT
>TRBJ2-2|many|TRBV4-2|NA
CASSQVGRSDGELFF
TGTGCCAGCAGCCAAGTGGGGAGGTCCGACGGGGAGCTGTTTTTT